This TCR beta chain was identified in a study of monozygotic twins with inflammatory bowel disease. Germline V gene lookup returns CDR1 LGHDT and CDR2 YNNKEL (reference sequence). The CDR3 contains 14 residues. No DNA is given; TCRdb re-called the 5' RACE reads and lists each CDR3 protein once. Found here are roughly 320,000 distinct CDR3 sequences; the top ten clones hold about 5%. Study-wide points: Inverse Simpson values showed less TCRbeta diversity in IBD patients than in their healthy co-twins. Resolution of different T cell subtypes was not achieved.

As regards this clonotype: What it binds is not known.

Sequenced: blood. The source is a human donor with ulcerative colitis or Crohn's disease, or a healthy co-twin of an affected twin (not recorded which). The chain joins TRBV3-1 to TRBJ2-3. CDR3 sequence: CASSQDVFTDTQYF.